The present T cell receptor beta chain was sequenced within a study of long-term antiretroviral therapy in people with HIV. Study-wide context: The earliest specimens came about a decade ahead of the 2015 immediate-ART recommendation.

The CDR3 spans 13 residues. The germline gives CDR1 WNHNN, CDR2 SYGVQD (reference sequence). The germline V and J ends were trimmed by 1 base and 8 bases, with 8 bases remaining between them. Version v3.0 of the immunoSEQ assay was performed at survey level. Produced via immunoSEQ multiplex PCR; TCRdb's table is partial and in-frame only. The profile covers 29,000 or so clones, with around 96% appearing a single time and 8% to 10% taken by the ten largest. Notes on the study in general: Dominance of pre-ART expanded clones persisted, fluctuating and often declining after ART. ART preceded a rise in diversity that nonetheless stayed lower than in transplant donor controls.

Two or more post-ART PBMC samples, plus at least one pre-ART sample, were available for each donor. A note on this clone: Its antigen is unknown.

This chain links TRBV10-1 with TRBJ2-2; D call uncertain. The specimen comprised unsorted PBMCs, sampled 5.3 years after starting antiretroviral therapy. This clonotype was obtained from a man between 25 and 39 years old with HIV. CDR3 region: CASSELRPGELFF. DNA for the CDR3: TGCGCCAGCAGTGAGTTGCGGCCGGGGGAGCTGTTTTTT.